Listed here are 21 T cell receptor beta chains from one sample, sequenced in a study of blood T cell repertoires in COVID-19. The repertoire was sequenced with immunoSEQ multiplex PCR; TCRdb's copy has only in-frame clones and lacks some. This sample carries a few hundred thousand clones, over 85% of them seen once, and the ten largest clones take approximately 2%. Sequenced material: PBMCs or T cells enriched from blood (not recorded which). These receptors all come from a woman aged 55-69 years who had recovered from COVID-19.

The chain couples TRBV15 to TRBJ1-3, with D possibly TRBD1 on 5 matching bases. This CDR3 comprises 15 residues. In germline, CDR1 is LNHNV, CDR2 YYDKDF (reference sequence). Trimming left V 2 bases short and J 2 bases short, with 10 bases between. CDR3 sequence (DNA): TGTGCCACCAGCAGAACCCGGGGGACTGGAAACACCATATATTTT. Residues: CATSRTRGTGNTIYF. The full variable domain, rest sourced from reference TRBV15 and TRBJ1-3, is DAMVIQNPRYQVTQFGKPVTLSCSQTLNHNVMYWYQQKSSQAPKLLFHYYDKDFNNEADTPDNFQSRRPNTSFCFLDIRSPGLGDTAMYLCATSRTRGTGNTIYFGEGSWLTVV.

The chain recombines TRBV11-2 with TRBJ2-4; perhaps TRBD2 as D (5 bases). The V and J ends lost 5 bases and 8 bases respectively, with 16 bases between them. The CDR3 has 14 amino acids. From germline, CDR1 is SGHAT and CDR2 FQNNGV. The DNA of the CDR3 is TGTGCCAGCAGCCCCAGAGAGGGTTGGGACATTCAGTACTTC. Amino acids: CASSPREGWDIQYF.

This clone came up once. The chain uses TRBV5-1 and TRBJ2-3; no reliable D call. Germline lookup yields CDR1 SGHRS and CDR2 YFSETQ. With 4 bases removed from V and 2 bases from J, the gap between germline ends came to 14 bases. This CDR3 is built from 15 residues. In DNA, the CDR3 is TGCGCCAGCAGCCTACTACTTCGCCCCACAGATACGCAGTATTTT. Translating it yields CASSLLLRPTDTQYF.

J is TRBJ1-6 and V is TRBV12-3 or TRBV12-4, with unresolved D. CDR3 size: 13 residues. The V end was cut by 3 bases, the J end by 8 bases, with 8 bases between. CDR3 protein: CASSFGFDSPLHF. The CDR3 nucleotides are TGTGCCAGCAGTTTCGGTTTTGATTCACCCCTCCACTTT.

This clone appeared a single time. This chain joins TRBV19 and TRBJ1-1; no reliable D call. V lost 4 bases and J 4 bases, leaving 4 bases between the germline ends. CDR1 LNHDA and CDR2 SQIVND come from the germline V gene (reference sequence). The CDR3 sequence is 11 residues long. This CDR3 reads CASSNSTEAFF. CDR3 bases: TGTGCCAGTAGTAACAGCACTGAAGCTTTCTTT.

This clone was seen a few times. The J gene is TRBJ1-6, the V gene TRBV30; 7 nucleotides agree with TRBD1. The CDR3 sequence is 13 residues long. Trimming took 3 bases from V and 8 from J; bases not matched to a gene: 4. The germline CDR1 and CDR2 sequences are GTSNPN and SVGIG (reference sequence). CDR3 region: CAWREGGDSPLHF. Here the CDR3 DNA reads TGTGCCTGGAGAGAAGGGGGCGATTCACCCCTCCACTTT.

For this clone: This specimen includes other DNA sequences encoding the same CDR3. V gene TRBV28 combines with J gene TRBJ1-2; D gene unclear. The CDR3 sequence is 12 residues long. Trimming removed 2 bases from V and 5 bases from J, with 6 bases in between. Per germline, CDR1 MDHEN and CDR2 SYDVKM. DNA of the CDR3: TGTGCCAGCAGTTTAAGGAGGTATGGCTACACCTTC. Protein product: CASSLRRYGYTF.

This clone has just one count. V gene TRBV28 combines with J gene TRBJ1-3; 7 bases are a match to TRBD1. V lost 4 bases and J lost 7; bases outside the gene matches: 4. This CDR3 has 13 amino acids. The germline gives CDR1 MDHEN, CDR2 SYDVKM. CDR3 coding DNA: TGTGCCAGCAGTTCGGGACAGAGTAACACCATATATTTT. It specifies CASSSGQSNTIYF.

This clone was observed a single time. The rearrangement uses TRBV7-9 and TRBJ1-5; D gene ambiguous. Trimming shortened V by 2 bases and J by 10 bases, and 9 bases separated the two germline ends. The CDR3 extends over 12 amino acids. Germline V gives CDR1 SEHNR, CDR2 FQNEAQ (reference sequence). The DNA for the CDR3 is TGTGCCAGCAGCTTAAGGTCAGGTCCCCAGCATTTT. It yields the protein CASSLRSGPQHF.

The genes are TRBV9 and TRBJ2-1; no reliable D call. Germline lookup yields CDR1 SGDLS and CDR2 YYNGEE. The V and J ends lost 4 bases and 8 bases respectively, with 16 bases between them. CDR3 length: 14 amino acids. For the CDR3, the DNA is TGTGCCAGCAGCCCTACACTAACCGGCGATGAGCAGTTCTTC. It encodes CASSPTLTGDEQFF.

This clone was observed once. V and J are TRBV7-9 and TRBJ1-2; D is unresolved. The ends were cut back, 3 bases at V and 8 bases at J, with 22 bases in the middle. This CDR3 has 16 amino acids. Germline assignment: CDR1 SEHNR and CDR2 FQNEAQ (reference sequence). The CDR3 nucleotides read TGTGCCAGCAGCTTGTTCCTCGACTCCGCCGGTGGGGGCTACACCTTC. Translation gives CASSLFLDSAGGGYTF.

The chain uses TRBV24-1 and TRBJ2-1; 7 bases fit TRBD2. Unmatched junction bases numbered 5, after V lost 3 bases and J lost 1 base. The CDR3 runs 16 residues. Germline values: CDR1 KGHDR, CDR2 SFDVKD. CDR3 DNA sequence: TGTGCCACCAGTGATCTAGGCGGGGGATCCTACAATGAGCAGTTCTTC. It is translated as CATSDLGGGSYNEQFF.

The CDR3: CASSSSTGGNTEAFF. The CDR3 DNA follows: TGTGCCAGCAGCTCCTCGACAGGGGGGAACACTGAAGCTTTCTTT. The chain recombines TRBV7-3 with TRBJ1-1; 9 nucleotides align to TRBD1. The CDR3 has 15 amino acids. Germline V gene lookup returns CDR1 SGHTA and CDR2 FQGTGA. Trimming cost V 4 bases and J 1 base; bases outside gene matches: 4.

The genes are TRBV6-5 and TRBJ2-1, with 10 bases lining up with TRBD1. V lost 4 bases and J lost 9; bases outside the gene matches: 3. The CDR3 covers 13 residues. Germline V gene data show CDR1 as MNHEY and CDR2 as SVGAGI. The chain's CDR3 is CASSSDRGGEQFF. As DNA, the CDR3 is TGTGCCAGCAGTTCGGACAGGGGGGGTGAGCAGTTCTTC.

The rearrangement uses TRBV5-1 and TRBJ1-1; tentative D call: TRBD1 (5 bases). Trimming cost V 3 bases and J 5 bases, with 14 bases left between them. Per germline, CDR1 SGHRS and CDR2 YFSETQ. This CDR3 has 14 residues. The CDR3 sequence: CASSSNGGGTEAFF. The CDR3 DNA sequence: TGCGCCAGCAGCTCCAACGGGGGGGGGACTGAAGCTTTCTTT. Full variable domain (missing parts from reference TRBV5-1 and TRBJ1-1): KAGVTQTPRYLIKTRGQQVTLSCSPISGHRSVSWYQQTPGQGLQFLFEYFSETQRNKGNFPGRFSGRQFSNSRSEMNVSTLELGDSALYLCASSSNGGGTEAFFGQGTRLTVV.

This rearrangement joins TRBV18 to TRBJ1-6, with TRBD1 as a possible D gene (5 bases). Germline V lookup: CDR1 KGHSH, CDR2 LQKENI. Trimming removed 2 bases from V and 9 bases from J, with 11 bases in between. This CDR3 spans 14 amino acids. The chain's CDR3 is CASSPGQGGSPLHF. The CDR3 coding sequence is TGTGCCAGCTCACCAGGGCAGGGCGGTTCACCCCTCCACTTT. Full variable domain (rest looked up from reference TRBV18 and TRBJ1-6): NAGVMQNPRHLVRRRGQEARLRCSPMKGHSHVYWYRQLPEEGLKFMVYLQKENIIDESGMPKERFSAEFPKEGPSILRIQQVVRGDSAAYFCASSPGQGGSPLHFGNGTRLTVT.

The J gene is TRBJ2-1, the V gene TRBV19; TRBD1 aligns across 7 bases. Germline values: CDR1 LNHDA, CDR2 SQIVND (reference sequence). J lost 8 bases, V lost 10 bases, and 8 bases had no gene match. CDR3 length: 12 residues. The CDR3 nucleotides read TGTGCCACTCGACAGGGAATCGATGAGCAGTTCTTC. This translates into CATRQGIDEQFF. The full variable domain, its missing parts supplied by reference TRBV19 and TRBJ2-1, is DGGITQSPKYLFRKEGQNVTLSCEQNLNHDAMYWYRQDPGQGLRLIYYSQIVNDFQKGDIAEGYSVSREKKESFPLTVTSAQKNPTAFYLCATRQGIDEQFFGPGTRLTVL.

The chain joins TRBV28 to TRBJ1-5; D is perhaps TRBD1 (6 bases). The germline CDR1 and CDR2 sequences are MDHEN and SYDVKM. V shed 6 bases and J shed 3 bases, with 15 bases lying between them. The CDR3 is made up of 15 amino acids. CDR3 bases: TGTGCCAGCAGCTCGCCGGGACAAATCAATCAGCCCCAGCATTTT. This codes for CASSSPGQINQPQHF.

The chain joins TRBV3-1 (or the pseudogene TRBV3-2) to TRBJ1-4; 9 positions match TRBD1. Germline CDR1 and CDR2: LGHDT and YNNKEL (reference sequence). The junction had 2 bases not matched to a gene; V was cut back by 4 bases and J by 11 bases. The CDR3 extends over 12 amino acids. CDR3 sequence reads: CASSRTGAKLFF. The CDR3 bases are TGTGCCAGCAGCCGGACAGGGGCCAAACTGTTTTTT.

The table lists this clone with a count of one. This sequence joins TRBV30 and TRBJ1-1; no clear D. V was clipped by 4 bases and J by 1 base, with 10 bases between them. This CDR3 has 13 amino acids. Germline CDR1 GTSNPN, CDR2 SVGIG (reference sequence). This chain's CDR3 is CAWTRGPNTEAFF. CDR3 in DNA: TGTGCCTGGACGCGCGGGCCGAACACTGAAGCTTTCTTT.

J is TRBJ2-3 and V is TRBV5-1, with TRBD2 matching over 9 bases. With V trimmed by 0 bases and J by 2 bases, 4 bases remained unmatched. CDR1 is SGHRS and CDR2 is YFSETQ in the germline V gene. The CDR3 has 16 residues. CDR3 sequence (DNA): TGCGCCAGCAGCTTGGTTAGCGGGGGAACCACAGATACGCAGTATTTT. Residues: CASSLVSGGTTDTQYF.